This T cell receptor beta chain was identified during a study of early T cells in non-severe SARS-CoV-2 infection. Attached unique molecular identifiers marked individual cDNA molecules. TCRdb re-analysed the 5' RACE reads in MiXCR, keeping a single row per CDR3 protein. The table has approximately 52,000 distinct CDR3 sequences, about 16% seen once. This clonotype was counted between two and nine times. Trimming took off 9 bases at V and 3 bases at J, with 21 bases between the two ends. The germline V gene encodes CDR1 SGHNT and CDR2 YYREEE (reference sequence). The CDR3 runs to 15 residues. The genes are TRBV5-4 and TRBJ1-1, with D unresolved. This sequence originates from an adult who was a healthcare worker with PCR-confirmed SARS-CoV-2 infection or an uninfected control (not recorded which). The specimen comprised whole blood, sampled at baseline. CDR3 DNA: TGTGCCACCTCTCCTTCCTCTTCGCGGCACACTGAAGCTTTCTTT. Amino acid sequence: CATSPSSSRHTEAFF.